One and the same sample provided the 32 T cell receptor beta chains below, sequenced in a study of CXCR3-negative and CXCR3-positive naive CD8 T cells. Via 5' RACE with UMI labels, TRB cDNA libraries were prepared. TCRdb re-analyzed the 5' RACE reads; it lists each CDR3 protein once, without DNA. This sample's clone table lists over 45,000 distinct CDR3 sequences. Source material: naive CXCR3- CD8+ T cells from blood. The subset here: CD45RO-CCR7+CD27+CD95- naive CD8+ T cells lacking CXCR3 (TNR3-). The receptors here all came from a human donor in good health. Some clones in this sample may be carry-over from other donors' samples.

J is TRBJ2-3 and V is TRBV15; TCRdb calls TRBD1, which cannot be checked without DNA. The CDR3 has 16 residues. Germline V gives CDR1 LNHNV, CDR2 YYDKDF (reference sequence). CDR3 protein: CATSRPGTGGTDTQYF. Drawing the rest from reference TRBV15 and TRBJ2-3, the complete variable domain is DAMVIQNPRYQVTQFGKPVTLSCSQTLNHNVMYWYQQKSSQAPKLLFHYYDKDFNNEADTPDNFQSRRPNTSFCFLDIRSPGLGDTAMYLCATSRPGTGGTDTQYFGPGTRLTVL.

The chain has TRBV29-1 and TRBJ2-1; TCRdb's D call of TRBD1 is untestable without DNA. The germline V gene encodes CDR1 SQVTM and CDR2 ANQGSEA. The CDR3 extends over 11 amino acids. The CDR3: CSVPLGNEQFF.

The rearrangement links TRBV13 to TRBJ2-2; TCRdb reports TRBD1, a call that lacks DNA to check it against. The germline V gene has CDR1 PRHDT and CDR2 FYEKMQ (reference sequence). The CDR3 sequence is 12 residues long. This CDR3 is CASSPGGGELFF. The full variable domain, in which reference TRBV13 and TRBJ2-2 provide the parts outside the CDR3, is AAGVIQSPRHLIKEKRETATLKCYPIPRHDTVYWYQQGPGQDPQFLISFYEKMQSDKGSIPDRFSAQQFSDYHSELNMSSLELGDSALYFCASSPGGGELFFGEGSRLTVL.

This chain uses TRBV29-1 with TRBJ2-7; TCRdb returns TRBD1, unconfirmable since there is no DNA. The germline gives CDR1 SQVTM, CDR2 ANQGSEA. This CDR3 comprises 15 residues. CDR3 in amino acids: CSVEVRQGWSYEQYF.

The chain uses TRBV7-2 and TRBJ2-5; TCRdb indicates TRBD2, and absent DNA this call remains unverified. CDR3 length: 11 amino acids. Germline CDR1 is SGHTA and CDR2 is FQGNSA. The CDR3 sequence: CASSYTSGADF.

The CDR3 region is CASSIGTSGEETQYF. This sequence joins TRBV7-9 and TRBJ2-5; TCRdb's D gene call, TRBD2, goes unchecked for lack of DNA. Germline CDR1 and CDR2: SEHNR and FQNEAQ (reference sequence). This CDR3 is built from 15 residues.

The V call is TRBV27, the J call TRBJ2-2; checking the TCRdb D call of TRBD1 is not possible without DNA. The CDR3 spans 18 residues. CDR1 and CDR2 (germline): MNHEY, SMNVEV (reference sequence). This CDR3 reads CASTPNLGTGANTGELFF.

The V call is TRBV12-3 or TRBV12-4, the J call TRBJ2-1; as DNA is missing, the TRBD1 call by TCRdb cannot be tested. CDR3 length: 16 amino acids. The CDR3 sequence: CASTPRDRYRHNEQFF.

The chain joins TRBV6-2 or TRBV6-3 to TRBJ1-5; TCRdb selects TRBD1, and the lack of DNA leaves this call unchecked. CDR1 is MNHEY and CDR2 is SVGEGT in the germline V gene. The CDR3 covers 17 residues. Here the CDR3 reads CASSYYPHWAGHQPQHF.

The chain joins TRBV20-1 to TRBJ2-1; TCRdb's D call of TRBD1 is untestable without DNA. The CDR3 runs 16 residues. Germline CDR1 DFQATT, CDR2 SNEGSKA (reference sequence). CDR3: CSARPWERSSYNEQFF.

The J gene is TRBJ2-2, the V gene TRBV6-2 or TRBV6-3; the D call from TCRdb, TRBD1, cannot be confirmed without DNA. Germline V lookup: CDR1 MNHEY, CDR2 SVGEGT. The length of the CDR3 is 15 residues. This CDR3 is CASTPGTGDTGELFF.

The chain recombines TRBV29-1 with TRBJ2-2; without DNA, the TCRdb call of TRBD1 cannot be checked. Germline V gives CDR1 SQVTM, CDR2 ANQGSEA. This CDR3 spans 13 amino acids. The CDR3 protein is CSVEAGRTGELFF.

According to its frequency, this clonotype is medium-sized (0.01 to 0.1%). The chain carries TRBV7-7 and TRBJ2-5; TCRdb selects TRBD1, and the lack of DNA leaves this call unchecked. This CDR3 contains 14 residues. Germline V CDR1 and CDR2: SSHAT, FNYEAQ (reference sequence). The CDR3 loop reads CASSPGGQGETQYF. The full variable domain, with the rest looked up from reference TRBV7-7 and TRBJ2-5, is GAGVSQSPRYKVTKRGQDVTLRCDPISSHATLYWYQQALGQGPEFLTYFNYEAQPDKSGLPSDRFSAERPEGSISTLTIQRTEQRDSAMYRCASSPGGQGETQYFGPGTRLLVL.

CDR3: CSVEDGQEAGYEQYF. The V and J genes are TRBV29-1 and TRBJ2-7. Germline-derived CDR1 and CDR2 are SQVTM and ANQGSEA. This CDR3 has 15 amino acids.

The chain is built from TRBV29-1 and TRBJ2-1; absent DNA, TCRdb's TRBD2 call cannot be checked. CDR1 is SQVTM, CDR2 ANQGSEA, per germline. This CDR3 contains 16 residues. The CDR3: CSVVVLDYGPHNEQFF.

The chain has TRBV28 and TRBJ2-5; as DNA is missing, the TRBD1 call by TCRdb cannot be tested. The CDR3 has 14 amino acids. Germline V gene data show CDR1 as MDHEN and CDR2 as SYDVKM. The CDR3 spells CASSPYGGEETQYF.

The chain couples TRBV4-3 to TRBJ2-7; the D gene TCRdb calls, TRBD2, cannot be checked with no DNA. Germline CDR1 LGHNA, CDR2 YSLEER. The CDR3 has 15 residues. The CDR3 loop is CASSQDRGLSYEQYF.

The V gene is TRBV4-1, the J gene TRBJ2-7. Germline V gene data show CDR1 as MGHRA and CDR2 as YSYEKL. The CDR3 totals 11 residues. CDR3 residues: CASSQDQEQYF.

The chain uses TRBV4-3 and TRBJ2-7; there is no DNA to check the TCRdb D call of TRBD2. CDR3 length equals 16 residues. From germline, CDR1 is LGHNA and CDR2 YSLEER. The CDR3 is CASSQDKRGASYEQYF.

V and J are TRBV7-2 and TRBJ1-5; TCRdb calls TRBD1, which cannot be checked without DNA. The CDR3 is 16 residues long. CDR1 and CDR2 (germline): SGHTA, FQGNSA. The CDR3 is CASSSDDRGLNQPQHF.

The chain has TRBV19 and TRBJ1-5; the TCRdb D gene call, TRBD1, has no DNA to confirm it. Germline V gene lookup returns CDR1 LNHDA and CDR2 SQIVND (reference sequence). The CDR3 totals 14 residues. The CDR3 is CASSIRQPNQPQHF. The entire variable domain, with the rest obtained from reference TRBV19 and TRBJ1-5, is as follows: DGGITQSPKYLFRKEGQNVTLSCEQNLNHDAMYWYRQDPGQGLRLIYYSQIVNDFQKGDIAEGYSVSREKKESFPLTVTSAQKNPTAFYLCASSIRQPNQPQHFGDGTRLSIL.

V and J are TRBV25-1 and TRBJ2-7; without DNA, the TCRdb call of TRBD1 cannot be checked. This CDR3 spans 15 amino acids. CDR1 is MGHDK and CDR2 is SYGVNS in the germline V gene. The CDR3 sequence: CASSEGQGTLYEQYF.

The chain couples TRBV12-3 or TRBV12-4 to TRBJ1-3. This CDR3 comprises 14 residues. The CDR3 sequence is CASRDDSYGNTIYF.

This chain uses TRBV18 with TRBJ2-2; TCRdb gives TRBD1 as the D gene, but with no DNA this cannot be confirmed. CDR3 length: 16 residues. From germline, CDR1 is KGHSH and CDR2 LQKENI. The CDR3 sequence is CASSPTATGPSGELFF.

The chain recombines TRBV4-1 with TRBJ2-5. Looked up from germline, CDR1 is MGHRA and CDR2 is YSYEKL. The CDR3 extends over 11 amino acids. Here the CDR3 reads CASSHGETQYF.

V usage is TRBV21-1 and J usage is TRBJ2-7; as DNA is missing, the TRBD1 call by TCRdb cannot be tested. TRBV21-1 is classified as a pseudogene. The length of the CDR3 is 16 residues. The CDR3 sequence is CASSKRGSGQDYEQYF.

This chain uses TRBV7-2 with TRBJ2-5; the TCRdb call, TRBD2, lacks DNA for checking. Looked up from germline, CDR1 is SGHTA and CDR2 is FQGNSA. CDR3 length: 18 amino acids. The CDR3: CASSFSSRLAGLGETQYF.

The genes are TRBV29-1 and TRBJ2-1; TCRdb selects TRBD2, and the lack of DNA leaves this call unchecked. Germline values: CDR1 SQVTM, CDR2 ANQGSEA. This CDR3 is 13 amino acids long. The chain's CDR3 is CSIGLAGGNDQFF.

This rearrangement joins TRBV29-1 to TRBJ2-3; no DNA is available, so the TRBD2 call from TCRdb remains unchecked. Germline CDR1 and CDR2: SQVTM and ANQGSEA. The CDR3 is 16 residues long. This chain's CDR3 is CSVEGLAVTSTDTQYF.

V usage is TRBV10-2 and J usage is TRBJ2-4; the D gene TCRdb calls, TRBD2, cannot be checked with no DNA. This CDR3 has 15 residues. Germline CDR1 reads WSHSY; CDR2 reads SAAADI. The chain's CDR3 is CASRDSGGLANIQYF.

The gene calls are TRBV7-9 and TRBJ2-1. The CDR3 is 12 amino acids. From germline, CDR1 is SEHNR and CDR2 FQNEAQ (reference sequence). The CDR3 reads CASSLKRNEQFF.

The chain uses TRBV7-2 and TRBJ2-7; without DNA, the TCRdb call of TRBD2 cannot be checked. Germline V gives CDR1 SGHTA, CDR2 FQGNSA. The CDR3 has 17 amino acids. CDR3 sequence: CASSFREPGTSAYGQYF. The variable domain in full, completed from reference TRBV7-2 and TRBJ2-7, reads GAGVSQSPSNKVTEKGKDVELRCDPISGHTALYWYRQSLGQGLEFLIYFQGNSAPDKSGLPSDRFSAERTGGSVSTLTIQRTQQEDSAVYLCASSFREPGTSAYGQYFGPGTRLTVT.